One sample yielded the 25 T cell receptor beta chains listed below, sequenced in a study of blood T cell repertoires in COVID-19. Only in-frame clones appear in the TCRdb table, and some are missing; sequencing was by immunoSEQ multiplex PCR. In the table there are 150,000 to 200,000 clones, approximately 86% of which are singletons. Specimen: peripheral blood. These receptors came from a man aged 55 to 70 with acute or convalescent COVID-19.

The rearrangement uses TRBV20-1 and TRBJ2-5; D ambiguous. The germline gives CDR1 DFQATT, CDR2 SNEGSKA (reference sequence). This CDR3 is built from 17 residues. V lost 3 bases, J lost 1 base, and 21 bases lay in between. This CDR3 reads CSASRSRTTWAQETQYF. The CDR3, as DNA: TGCAGTGCTAGTCGCAGTAGAACAACTTGGGCCCAAGAGACCCAGTACTTC.

The CDR3 here is CASSQDRAPNEKLFF. The CDR3 DNA follows: TGTGCCAGCAGTCAAGACAGGGCTCCTAATGAAAAACTGTTTTTT. This chain joins TRBV6-2 or TRBV6-3 and TRBJ1-4, with 7 bases identical to TRBD1. V shed 5 bases, J shed 3 bases, and the junction held 6 bases outside the gene matches. Germline CDR1 is MNHEY and CDR2 is SVGEGT. CDR3 length: 15 residues.

This chain joins TRBV28 and TRBJ2-2; 7 positions match TRBD2. The ends lost 5 bases at V and 2 bases at J; junction bases unmatched: 14. Germline V gene data show CDR1 as MDHEN and CDR2 as SYDVKM. The CDR3 runs 18 residues. The CDR3 sequence: CASSPPRGAGVNTGELFF. CDR3 bases: TGTGCCAGCAGTCCTCCCCGTGGGGCGGGAGTTAACACCGGGGAGCTGTTTTTT. The full variable domain, completed using reference TRBV28 and TRBJ2-2, is DVKVTQSSRYLVKRTGEKVFLECVQDMDHENMFWYRQDPGLGLRLIYFSYDVKMKEKGDIPEGYSVSREKKERFSLILESASTNQTSMYLCASSPPRGAGVNTGELFFGEGSRLTVL.

This chain links TRBV7-2 with TRBJ2-2, with D hard to call. Germline CDR1 reads SGHTA; CDR2 reads FQGNSA. The V and J ends lost 5 bases and 0 bases respectively, with 19 bases between them. The CDR3 has 18 amino acids. The CDR3 here is CASSRAAPKRPNTGELFF. The CDR3 nucleotides read TGTGCCAGCAGCCGTGCGGCCCCCAAACGACCGAACACCGGGGAGCTGTTTTTT.

V usage is TRBV10-1 and J usage is TRBJ2-7, with D possibly being TRBD1 (7 bases). Trimming took 8 bases from V and 1 from J, leaving 15 bases between them. The CDR3 length is 14 residues. The germline gives CDR1 WNHNN, CDR2 SYGVQD (reference sequence). DNA of the CDR3: TGCGCCAGCCGGCGGGACAGACTTTCCTACGAGCAGTACTTC. It specifies CASRRDRLSYEQYF.

About this clone itself: Other DNA sequences in the same sample also yield this CDR3. This rearrangement joins TRBV18 to TRBJ1-4; possibly TRBD1 for D (5 bases). The germline V and J ends were trimmed by 3 bases and 8 bases, with 10 bases remaining between them. From germline, CDR1 is KGHSH and CDR2 LQKENI. The CDR3 has 13 amino acids. This CDR3 is CASSPGGGEKLFF. The CDR3 coding sequence is TGTGCCAGCTCACCCGGGGGAGGCGAAAAACTGTTTTTT.

The chain employs TRBV5-1 and TRBJ2-7; 15 bases are shared with TRBD2. The germline CDR1 and CDR2 sequences are SGHRS and YFSETQ. This CDR3 has 16 residues. With 4 bases clipped from V and 4 bases from J, the junction kept 6 bases outside the gene matches. The CDR3 spells CASSRGTSGRIYEQYF. CDR3 DNA: TGCGCCAGCAGCCGGGGGACTAGCGGGAGGATATACGAGCAGTACTTC.

This chain links TRBV2 with TRBJ2-5; D is unresolved. This CDR3 region has 11 residues. Germline V lookup: CDR1 SNHLY, CDR2 FYNNEI. Trimming pared 6 bases from V and 5 bases from J, leaving 7 bases between. The CDR3 DNA sequence: TGTGCCAGCAGCTTCGTCGAGACCCAGTACTTC. Its translation: CASSFVETQYF.

The chain uses TRBV28 and TRBJ2-7, with 10 bases that match TRBD2. The CDR3 sequence is 14 residues long. With 5 bases clipped from V and 3 bases from J, the junction kept 4 bases outside the gene matches. CDR1 MDHEN and CDR2 SYDVKM come from the germline V gene. The CDR3 DNA reads TGTGCCAGCAGTCTAGCGGGAGTAGTCTACGAGCAGTACTTC. This codes for CASSLAGVVYEQYF.

The J gene is TRBJ1-5, the V gene TRBV18; D not resolved. The V gene lost 2 bases and the J gene lost 0 bases, with 8 bases spanning the gap. Germline assignment: CDR1 KGHSH and CDR2 LQKENI. The CDR3 consists of 15 residues. This CDR3 reads CASSPTVNSNQPQHF. CDR3 DNA sequence: TGTGCCAGCTCACCAACGGTGAATAGCAATCAGCCCCAGCATTTT.

V is TRBV16 and J is TRBJ1-1; no clear D gene. Germline V lookup: CDR1 KGHSY, CDR2 FQNENV. Trimming pared 5 bases from V and 1 base from J, leaving 8 bases between. The CDR3 totals 13 residues. The DNA of the CDR3 is TGTGCCAGCAGCTCTTATAGGAACACTGAAGCTTTCTTT. The encoded protein is CASSSYRNTEAFF. The full variable domain, completed using reference TRBV16 and TRBJ1-1, is GEEVAQTPKHLVRGEGQKAKLYCAPIKGHSYVFWYQQVLKNEFKFLISFQNENVFDETGMPKERFSAKCLPNSPCSLEIQATKLEDSAVYFCASSSYRNTEAFFGQGTRLTVV.

About this clone itself: Other DNA sequences of this sample code for an identical CDR3. The chain recombines TRBV27 with TRBJ1-1; tentatively, D is TRBD1 (6 bases). CDR1 and CDR2 (germline): MNHEY, SMNVEV (reference sequence). This CDR3 comprises 14 residues. V was pared by 6 bases and J by 1 base, with 12 bases between. CDR3 coding DNA: TGTGCCAGCAGCTTAGGGGGGGGGAACACTGAAGCTTTCTTT. This encodes CASSLGGGNTEAFF.

This clone has just one count. The genes are TRBV28 and TRBJ1-1; D call uncertain. This CDR3 has 12 residues. V lost 8 bases, J lost 5 bases, and 12 bases lay in between. Per germline, CDR1 MDHEN and CDR2 SYDVKM. This CDR3 is CASFEDVTEAFF. The CDR3 nucleotides read TGTGCCAGCTTCGAGGATGTTACTGAAGCTTTCTTT.

The chain recombines TRBV3-1 (or the pseudogene TRBV3-2) with TRBJ1-6; 8 bases are a match to TRBD1. The germline V gene encodes CDR1 LGHDT and CDR2 YNNKEL (reference sequence). This CDR3 contains 16 residues. The junction had 0 bases not matched to a gene; V was cut back by 2 bases and J by 0 bases. The CDR3 region has the DNA TGTGCCAGCAGCCAACAGGGGGCCTCCTATAATTCACCCCTCCACTTT. This codes for CASSQQGASYNSPLHF.

CDR3 in amino acids: CASSPSDGGYTEAFF. The CDR3 nucleotides are TGCGCCAGCAGCCCGTCTGATGGGGGCTACACTGAAGCTTTCTTT. The chain has TRBV5-1 and TRBJ1-1; perhaps TRBD1 as D (6 bases). Trimming removed 4 bases at V and 3 bases at J, with 16 bases between. The germline V gene has CDR1 SGHRS and CDR2 YFSETQ. The CDR3 is 15 residues long.

In its sample, this clone was seen once. This chain joins TRBV5-4 and TRBJ2-1, with D possibly being TRBD1 (6 bases). V shed 0 bases and J shed 5 bases, with 15 bases lying between them. The CDR3 extends over 16 amino acids. Per the germline V gene, CDR1 is SGHNT and CDR2 is YYREEE (reference sequence). Written as DNA, the CDR3 is TGTGCCAGCAGCTTGGAGCTTTGGACAGCGAACAATGAGCAGTTCTTC. It encodes CASSLELWTANNEQFF.

This clone was picked up one time. The chain links TRBV28 to TRBJ1-4; perhaps TRBD1 as D (6 bases). The CDR3 consists of 15 residues. The V gene lost 6 bases and the J gene lost 7 bases, with 18 bases spanning the gap. Germline assignment: CDR1 MDHEN and CDR2 SYDVKM. DNA for the CDR3: TGTGCCAGCAGCTCAGTCGGGCAGGGGACTGAAAAACTGTTTTTT. Its translation is CASSSVGQGTEKLFF.

This clone occurred once. CDR3 sequence (DNA): TGTGCCAGCAGCAAAGGGAACGGGAATTGTGCCCGGCTAGAGACCCAGTACTTC. Translated, it gives CASSKGNGNCARLETQYF. The chain carries TRBV21-1 and TRBJ2-5; the D call in the table, TRBD2, was not verified against the DNA. TRBV21-1 is annotated as a pseudogene. The CDR3 is 18 residues long.

V usage is TRBV18 and J usage is TRBJ1-1, with D possibly TRBD1 on 5 matching bases. Germline V gene lookup returns CDR1 KGHSH and CDR2 LQKENI. This CDR3 has 15 amino acids. V lost 4 bases to trimming and J lost 1 base, with 13 bases between them. For the CDR3, the DNA is TGTGCCAGCTCACTAGGGGTGGGGAAGAACACTGAAGCTTTCTTT. Its translation: CASSLGVGKNTEAFF.

The rearrangement joins TRBV4-1 to TRBJ1-5; D is ambiguous. With 0 bases removed from V and 7 bases from J, the gap between germline ends came to 16 bases. Per the germline V gene, CDR1 is MGHRA and CDR2 is YSYEKL. This CDR3 comprises 16 residues. In DNA form, the CDR3 reads TGCGCCAGCAGCCAAGATCTGAGAGTCGCGGCACAGCCCCAGCATTTT. It encodes CASSQDLRVAAQPQHF.

This clone was recorded once. Here the CDR3 DNA reads TGTGCCAGCAGCTTAAGAGCGGGAGGGGTTAACACCGGGGAGCTGTTTTTT. Encoded protein: CASSLRAGGVNTGELFF. The chain joins TRBV7-8 to TRBJ2-2, with TRBD2 identical over 10 bases. V was pared by 2 bases and J by 2 bases, with 5 bases of the junction left unmatched. The germline V gene encodes CDR1 SGHVS and CDR2 FQNEAQ. The CDR3 has 17 amino acids.

The chain uses TRBV5-1 and TRBJ2-1; no reliable D call. Germline values: CDR1 SGHRS, CDR2 YFSETQ. The CDR3 has 14 amino acids. The germline V and J ends were trimmed by 0 bases and 8 bases, with 12 bases remaining between them. The CDR3 spells CASSLEQFLDEQFF. The CDR3, as DNA: TGCGCCAGCAGCTTGGAACAGTTTCTGGATGAGCAGTTCTTC.

The CDR3 protein is CASSRLAGAYEQYF. Written as DNA, the CDR3 is TGTGCCAGCAGTAGACTAGCGGGGGCCTACGAGCAGTACTTC. This chain joins TRBV3-1 (or the pseudogene TRBV3-2) and TRBJ2-7; 12 bases match TRBD2. CDR3 length equals 14 residues. Germline values: CDR1 LGHDT, CDR2 YNNKEL (reference sequence). V lost 6 bases, J lost 2 bases, and 2 bases stayed unmatched.

The chain is built from TRBV9 and TRBJ1-4; 7 nucleotides agree with TRBD1. The CDR3 runs to 15 residues. Germline CDR1 SGDLS, CDR2 YYNGEE. V trimming: 4 bases; J trimming: 3 bases; junction bases outside the gene matches: 6. DNA for the CDR3: TGTGCCAGCAGCTCCACCGGGACAGCTAATGAAAAACTGTTTTTT. Protein sequence: CASSSTGTANEKLFF. The full variable domain, with the rest looked up from reference TRBV9 and TRBJ1-4, is DSGVTQTPKHLITATGQRVTLRCSPRSGDLSVYWYQQSLDQGLQFLIQYYNGEERAKGNILERFSAQQFPDLHSELNLSSLELGDSALYFCASSSTGTANEKLFFGSGTQLSVL.

This chain connects TRBV7-2 to TRBJ2-7; TRBD2 is a possible D gene (7 bases). Germline CDR1 SGHTA, CDR2 FQGNSA. V gave up 6 bases and J gave up 7 bases, with 19 bases separating them. This CDR3 contains 14 residues. CDR3 DNA sequence: TGTGCCAGCAGTCTCAGGGGAGGGGCGCTTGAGCAGTACTTC. Translated: CASSLRGGALEQYF.